Following are 26 T cell receptor beta chains from one sample sequenced in a study of T-cell reconstitution after alpha-beta-depleted transplantation in children. The library targeted TCRbeta and was prepared with unique molecular identifiers. TCRdb redid the calling of the PCR reads with MiXCR, one entry per CDR3 protein. The data hold 90,000 to 100,000 distinct CDR3 sequences, with about 22% observed a single time. Sequencing used PBMCs, obtained before TCRalphabeta/CD19-depleted stem cell transplant. These receptors all come from a boy younger than 10 with acute lymphoblastic leukemia, due to receive a stem cell transplant.

J is TRBJ2-1 and V is TRBV4-2, with 9 bases matching TRBD2. The junction had 14 bases not matched to a gene; V was cut back by 2 bases and J by 0 bases. This CDR3 is built from 20 residues. Germline V lookup: CDR1 LGHNA, CDR2 YNFKEQ. The CDR3 region is CASSQSTSGGGYISYNEQFF. In DNA form, the CDR3 reads TGTGCCAGCAGCCAATCGACTAGCGGAGGCGGATATATCTCCTACAATGAGCAGTTCTTC.

This clonotype has only a few counts. The genes are TRBV5-1 and TRBJ2-5; possibly TRBD2 for D (5 bases). CDR3 size: 13 residues. The V gene's germline CDR1 is SGHRS and CDR2 YFSETQ. V lost 7 bases, J lost 2 bases, and 12 bases lay in between. This CDR3 is CASAEAQQETQYF. The CDR3 DNA sequence: TGCGCCAGCGCGGAGGCCCAACAAGAGACCCAGTACTTC.

This chain uses TRBV12-3 or TRBV12-4 with TRBJ2-2; 9 bases align to TRBD1. Trimming cost V 4 bases and J 1 base; bases outside gene matches: 4. The CDR3 is 16 residues long. CDR3 DNA sequence: TGTGCCAGCAGTTGGGACAGGGAGCGGAACACCGGGGAGCTGTTTTTT. Encoded protein: CASSWDRERNTGELFF.

The V call is TRBV20-1, the J call TRBJ2-1; 8 positions match TRBD1. The CDR3 spans 16 residues. CDR1 is DFQATT and CDR2 is SNEGSKA in the germline V gene (reference sequence). V gave up 2 bases and J gave up 0 bases; unmatched junction bases: 6. CDR3 coding DNA: TGCAGTGCTAGACAACTCGGGACAGGCTCCTACAATGAGCAGTTCTTC. Its protein is CSARQLGTGSYNEQFF.

This clonotype was observed at least ten times. The V gene is TRBV27, the J gene TRBJ2-7; 10 positions match TRBD2. There are 14 residues in the CDR3. V dropped 6 bases and J dropped 2; count of bases not matched to a gene: 4. The germline V gene has CDR1 MNHEY and CDR2 SMNVEV (reference sequence). Here the CDR3 DNA reads TGTGCCAGCAGCCGGACTAGCGGAGCCTACGAGCAGTACTTC. Its translation: CASSRTSGAYEQYF.

The V gene is TRBV3-1, the J gene TRBJ2-7; D is possibly TRBD1 or TRBD2 (7 bases each). The CDR3 contains 15 residues. The germline gives CDR1 LGHDT, CDR2 YNNKEL (reference sequence). Trimming cost V 4 bases and J 9 bases, with 22 bases left between them. The CDR3 region has the DNA TGTGCCAGCAGCCCCTCAGGGGGGGCCCCTGAGGTGCAGTACTTC. The encoded protein is CASSPSGGAPEVQYF.

The chain carries TRBV19 and TRBJ2-7; D not certain. The germline V gene has CDR1 LNHDA and CDR2 SQIVND (reference sequence). V lost 1 base and J 6 bases, leaving 4 bases between the germline ends. The CDR3 is 11 amino acids. The CDR3 nucleotides read TGTGCCAGTAGTATAGCATCCGAGCAGTACTTC. Its translation: CASSIASEQYF.

This clonotype was picked up a small number of times. The gene calls are TRBV20-1 and TRBJ2-3, with TRBD1 as a possible D gene (6 bases). The V gene lost 1 base and the J gene lost 0 bases, with 8 bases spanning the gap. The length of the CDR3 is 14 residues. Germline V gene data show CDR1 as DFQATT and CDR2 as SNEGSKA (reference sequence). This CDR3 is CSARVTGSTDTQYF. CDR3 in DNA: TGCAGTGCTAGAGTCACAGGGAGCACAGATACGCAGTATTTT.

This clonotype was observed many times. This chain links TRBV20-1 with TRBJ2-2, with 8 bases matching TRBD2. In germline, CDR1 is DFQATT, CDR2 SNEGSKA (reference sequence). There are 15 residues in the CDR3. With V trimmed by 5 bases and J by 5 bases, 10 bases remained unmatched. The CDR3 spells CSALLAERGTGELFF. The CDR3 DNA sequence: TGCAGTGCTTTACTAGCGGAGCGGGGTACCGGGGAGCTGTTTTTT.

The chain combines TRBV18 with TRBJ2-5; no reliable D call. The germline CDR1 and CDR2 sequences are KGHSH and LQKENI. Trimming removed 3 bases from V and 2 bases from J, with 4 bases in between. The CDR3 consists of 12 residues. CDR3 loop: CASSPGQETQYF. The DNA of the CDR3 is TGTGCCAGCTCACCGGGGCAAGAGACCCAGTACTTC.

This clonotype was picked up one time. This sequence joins TRBV20-1 and TRBJ2-7; TRBD2 agrees at 8 bases. The germline gives CDR1 DFQATT, CDR2 SNEGSKA (reference sequence). Trimming at V came to 6 bases and at J to 3 bases, leaving 7 bases not matched to a gene. This CDR3 comprises 13 residues. CDR3 amino acids: CSAGPSGSYEQYF. The CDR3 nucleotides read TGCAGTGCCGGCCCCAGCGGGAGCTACGAGCAGTACTTC.

V gene TRBV7-2 combines with J gene TRBJ2-2, with TRBD2 identical over 8 bases. The germline CDR1 and CDR2 sequences are SGHTA and FQGNSA. The CDR3 spans 14 residues. V gave up 1 base and J gave up 7 bases; unmatched junction bases: 2. DNA of the CDR3: TGTGCCAGCAGCTTAGGGACTAGCTACGGGGAGCTGTTTTTT. Its translation: CASSLGTSYGELFF.

This clonotype was detected ten times or more. CDR3 region: CSARDSEGRQLQYF. The CDR3 nucleotides read TGCAGTGCTAGAGACTCGGAGGGGCGACAGTTGCAGTACTTC. The V call is TRBV20-1, the J call TRBJ2-7, with D possibly being TRBD2 (6 bases). CDR1 is DFQATT, CDR2 SNEGSKA, per germline (reference sequence). The CDR3 is 14 residues long. V was cut by 0 bases and J by 9 bases, with 18 bases left in between.

The sample holds a few counts of this clonotype. The genes are TRBV2 and TRBJ2-7; possibly TRBD2 for D (5 bases). Trimming took off 4 bases at V and 2 bases at J, with 15 bases between the two ends. This CDR3 is built from 15 residues. Germline CDR1 is SNHLY and CDR2 is FYNNEI. The CDR3, as DNA: TGTGCCAGCAGTGGATGGGAGACACCGACCTACGAGCAGTACTTC. Amino acid sequence: CASSGWETPTYEQYF.

The CDR3 region is CASTIDRGETQYF. The CDR3 coding sequence is TGTGCCAGCACCATCGACAGGGGTGAGACCCAGTACTTC. The J gene is TRBJ2-5, the V gene TRBV6-1; 8 bases are a match to TRBD1. The CDR3 covers 13 residues. The ends lost 7 bases at V and 5 bases at J; junction bases unmatched: 6. Germline lookup yields CDR1 MNHNS and CDR2 SASEGT.

By share, this clonotype counts as medium-sized. CDR3 in DNA: TGTGCCAGCAGCCCAGGACTAGCGAGCGCCTACGAGCAGTACTTC. Protein product: CASSPGLASAYEQYF. V and J are TRBV7-3 and TRBJ2-7; TRBD2 matches 9 bases. Trimming removed 5 bases from V and 2 bases from J; junction bases left unmatched: 7. The CDR3 spans 15 residues. The germline V gene encodes CDR1 SGHTA and CDR2 FQGTGA.

This clonotype was seen repeatedly, ten times or more. The CDR3 reads CASSRRTSGTYNEQFF. The DNA of the CDR3 is TGTGCCAGCAGCCGGAGGACTAGCGGGACGTACAATGAGCAGTTCTTC. The V and J genes are TRBV7-2 and TRBJ2-1, with 12 bases fitting TRBD2. CDR1 is SGHTA and CDR2 is FQGNSA in the germline V gene. CDR3 size: 16 residues. The V segment lost 5 bases and the J segment 4 bases; nucleotides outside the gene matches: 6.

The chain joins TRBV7-3 to TRBJ2-3, with D unresolved. Per the germline V gene, CDR1 is SGHTA and CDR2 is FQGTGA. Trimming removed 2 bases from V and 1 base from J, with 10 bases in between. This CDR3 region has 15 residues. In nucleotides, the CDR3 is TGTGCCAGCAGCTTAGGACCAAGAGGCACAGATACGCAGTATTTT. It specifies CASSLGPRGTDTQYF.

The chain couples TRBV6-4 to TRBJ2-3; 8 bases are shared with TRBD1. The CDR3 extends over 15 amino acids. Germline values: CDR1 MRHNA, CDR2 SNTAGT. With 0 bases clipped from V and 8 bases from J, the junction kept 7 bases outside the gene matches. CDR3 in amino acids: CASSDSTGAPGTQYF. CDR3 bases: TGTGCCAGCAGTGACTCGACAGGGGCGCCAGGTACGCAGTATTTT.

The chain joins TRBV7-3 to TRBJ2-1; unclear D gene. V gave up 5 bases and J gave up 10 bases, with 12 bases separating them. The germline gives CDR1 SGHTA, CDR2 FQGTGA. The CDR3 contains 12 residues. The chain's CDR3 is CASSPLLGEQFF. The CDR3 DNA sequence: TGTGCCAGCAGCCCCCTCCTCGGCGAGCAGTTCTTC.

This chain uses TRBV11-2 with TRBJ2-1; D possibly corresponds to TRBD1 (5 bases). Germline V lookup: CDR1 SGHAT, CDR2 FQNNGV. V dropped 1 base and J dropped 5 bases, with 12 bases sitting between them. The CDR3 has 15 residues. CDR3 protein: CASSLAAGFNNEQFF. CDR3 bases: TGTGCCAGCAGCTTAGCTGCAGGGTTTAACAATGAGCAGTTCTTC.

This clonotype occurred a few times. V usage is TRBV28 and J usage is TRBJ2-7; TRBD1 is a possible D gene (6 bases). V lost 4 bases to trimming and J lost 12 bases, with 16 bases between them. This CDR3 is 12 amino acids long. The germline CDR1 and CDR2 sequences are MDHEN and SYDVKM. The DNA of the CDR3 is TGTGCCAGCAGTTCCGGACAGAGGAAAGTGTACTTC. It yields the protein CASSSGQRKVYF.

The genes are TRBV7-2 and TRBJ2-2; perhaps TRBD1 as D (5 bases). The CDR3 is 13 residues long. V gave up 5 bases and J gave up 5 bases, with 9 bases separating them. Germline V gene lookup returns CDR1 SGHTA and CDR2 FQGNSA. CDR3: CASSPRTTGELFF. CDR3 DNA: TGTGCCAGCAGCCCGCGGACAACCGGGGAGCTGTTTTTT.

This clonotype occurred a few times. This chain joins TRBV4-3 and TRBJ2-1, with D perhaps matching TRBD2 (5 bases). This CDR3 comprises 16 residues. CDR1 LGHNA and CDR2 YSLEER come from the germline V gene. Trimming cost V 3 bases and J 3 bases, with 15 bases left between them. CDR3 protein: CASSQGRGKGYNEQFF. The CDR3 nucleotides are TGCGCCAGCAGCCAGGGTCGGGGAAAGGGCTACAATGAGCAGTTCTTC.

This clonotype was seen a few times. The chain carries TRBV6-5 and TRBJ1-5, with 8 bases lining up with TRBD1. The CDR3 sequence is 15 residues long. Germline trimming cut 4 bases from V and 4 bases from J; bases unmatched to any gene: 6. Germline assignment: CDR1 MNHEY and CDR2 SVGAGI. CDR3 loop: CASSLGRGLNQPQHF. The CDR3 coding sequence is TGTGCCAGCAGTTTGGGCAGGGGGCTAAATCAGCCCCAGCATTTT.

The J gene is TRBJ1-2, the V gene TRBV5-6; 7 nucleotides agree with TRBD1. The ends lost 0 bases at V and 3 bases at J; junction bases unmatched: 5. Germline V gene sequence: CDR1 SGHDT, CDR2 YYEEEE. The CDR3 length is 15 residues. The CDR3 here is CASSLDQGVDYGYTF. The CDR3 DNA is TGTGCCAGCAGCTTGGATCAGGGGGTAGACTATGGCTACACCTTC.